The clone carrying this T cell receptor (beta chain) was picked up one time. Its antigen is unidentified. Time point: blood from clinic visit 5 months post-surgery; TSC patient then seizure free. Only cases whose brain tissue showed the highest T cell transcript signatures were sequenced. Assay used: immunoSEQ multiplex PCR; TCRdb lists only in-frame clones, some missing. The data show 340,000 or so clones, with roughly 93% seen just once and approximately 5% held by the top ten. This sample is part of a study of brain T cells in children with intractable seizures. Study-level findings and limits: Patients' HCMV serostatus was unknown; virus specificity rests on CDR3 similarity alone. Absence of clones before surgery may stem from lower sequencing depth.

This clonotype was obtained from a boy in the first two years of life with tuberous sclerosis and intractable seizures. The specimen comprised peripheral blood, sampled approximately 5 months after surgery.

Here the CDR3 reads CAWYSGYGYTF. CDR3 nucleotides: TGTGCCTGGTATTCAGGGTATGGCTACACCTTC. V is TRBV30 and J is TRBJ1-2; D may be TRBD1 (5 bases). This CDR3 has 11 amino acids. Looked up from germline, CDR1 is GTSNPN and CDR2 is SVGIG (reference sequence). V was shortened by 5 bases and J by 5 bases, with 9 bases between the two germline ends.